This T cell receptor (beta chain) was obtained from a study of vaccination and CD4 T cells after COVID-19. The treatment denotes: approximately 9-day PBMC culture with coronavirus spike peptide pools or control peptides (ViraFEST assay). The Oncomine TCR Beta short-read assay was what sequenced the DNA obtained from cultured CD4+ T cells. TCRdb reprocessed the PCR reads with MiXCR, giving one entry per CDR3 protein. Among roughly 4,200 distinct CDR3 sequences, less than 25% were seen once, and the ten largest hold roughly 18%. This clonotype was found a few times. Its specificity is not known. CDR3 size: 12 residues. The germline V and J ends were trimmed by 5 bases and 6 bases, with 11 bases remaining between them. The germline gives CDR1 SGHVS, CDR2 FQNEAQ.

The receptor was isolated from a human donor who had recovered from COVID-19. Sequencing input: CD4+ T cells from blood, cultured in vitro. The chain carries TRBV7-8 and TRBJ2-7; D may be TRBD1 or TRBD2 (6 bases each). CDR3 protein: CASSLSGAEQYF. The CDR3 DNA follows: TGTGCCAGCAGCCTCTCGGGGGCCGAGCAGTACTTC. Looking up the rest from reference TRBV7-8 and TRBJ2-7 gives the full variable domain: GAGVSQSPRYKVAKRGQDVALRCDPISGHVSLFWYQQALGQGPEFLTYFQNEAQLDKSGLPSDRFFAERPEGSVSTLKIQRTQQEDSAVYLCASSLSGAEQYFGPGTRLTVT.